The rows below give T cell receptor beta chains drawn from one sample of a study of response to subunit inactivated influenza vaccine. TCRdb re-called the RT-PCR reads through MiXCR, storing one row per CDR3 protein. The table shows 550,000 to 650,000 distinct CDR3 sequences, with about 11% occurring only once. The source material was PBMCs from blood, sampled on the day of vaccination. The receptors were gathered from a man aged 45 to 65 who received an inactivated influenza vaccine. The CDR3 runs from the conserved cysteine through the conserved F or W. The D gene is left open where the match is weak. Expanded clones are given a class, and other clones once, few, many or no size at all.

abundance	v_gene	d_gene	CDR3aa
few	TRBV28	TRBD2	CASSTSGSMTDTQYF
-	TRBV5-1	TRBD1	CASSYSGTGGELFF
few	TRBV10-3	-	CAISEGRDEKLFF
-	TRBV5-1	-	CASSASGLKNTGELFF
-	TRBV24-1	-	CATSPHRALGEQFF
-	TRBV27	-	CASSDLRVSYEQYF
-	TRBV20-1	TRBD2	CSARDWSTSGGTGELFF
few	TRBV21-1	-	CASSKYPRTEETQYF
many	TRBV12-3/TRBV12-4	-	CASTQGRYNSPLHF
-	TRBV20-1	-	CSARDFGNRLLTGANVLTF
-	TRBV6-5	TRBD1	CASSNHGTGVVYEQYF
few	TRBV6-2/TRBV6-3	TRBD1	CASSWPDRGRFANTGELFF
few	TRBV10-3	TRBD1	CAIRGQSNTGELFF
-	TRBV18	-	CASSPSQGQTQYF
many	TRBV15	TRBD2	CATSRDRTRNRDTQYF
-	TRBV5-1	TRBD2	CASSLVPSGMGDTQYF
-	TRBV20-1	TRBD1	CSATGTGGVEQYF
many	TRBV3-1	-	CASSRSEVTEAFF
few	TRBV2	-	CASRKQGTRPYEQYF
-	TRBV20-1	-	CSARGLGAGRPLPDTQYF
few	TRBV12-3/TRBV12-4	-	CATAHRWLASNEQFF
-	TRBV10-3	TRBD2	CAISAERGKVSYNEQFF
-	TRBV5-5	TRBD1	CASSSYRGGDSPLHF
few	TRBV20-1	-	CSAADWSSYNEQFF
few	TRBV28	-	CASSLPTGFSEKLFF
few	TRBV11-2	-	CASSLAGRDWDTQYF
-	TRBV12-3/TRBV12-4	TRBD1	CASRGSTGDRELFF
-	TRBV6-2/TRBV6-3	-	CASTPVLSYEQYF
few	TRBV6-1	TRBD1	CASRGTGDTYEQYF
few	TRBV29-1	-	CSVVFGQKARSNTGELFF
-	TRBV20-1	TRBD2	CSARAGTSGKETQYF
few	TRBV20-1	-	CSARDVGNSPLHF
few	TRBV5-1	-	CASSLGLPNYGYTF
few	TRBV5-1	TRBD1	CASSGTGANSPLHF
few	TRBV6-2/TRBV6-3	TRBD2	CASTNFWGQGGLAGTGELFF
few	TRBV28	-	CASTGHHYEQYF
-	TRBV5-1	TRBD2	CASSSGTQRGETQYF
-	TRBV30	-	CACHYQGLIYEQYF
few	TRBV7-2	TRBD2	CASSPWASGSSNEQFF
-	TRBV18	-	CASSPYGGRNGELFF